Below are 11 T cell receptor beta chains sequenced from a single sample in a study of T cell changes during pregnancy in multiple sclerosis (dated by TCRdb to between 2018 and 2020). The library was made by the immunoSEQ multiplex PCR assay. Entries here come from immuneACCESS through TCRdb and include only in-frame sequences with V and J called. Some clones fail to appear in such tables; in the studies checked, an unresolved V gene covers under half of the shortfall, and the cause of the remainder is unknown. The sample table lists over 55,000 clones, around 92% of them with a count of one. Of the sample, 2% to 2.5% is held by the ten largest clones. The material sequenced was peripheral blood, taken in the first trimester of pregnancy. The receptor set was obtained from a female donor with multiple sclerosis, enrolled in a pregnancy study.

This clone was found once. The rearrangement uses TRBV9 and TRBJ2-7; 7 nucleotides line up with TRBD2. CDR1 SGDLS and CDR2 YYNGEE come from the germline V gene. With V trimmed by 0 bases and J by 6 bases, 12 bases remained unmatched. The CDR3 is 16 amino acids. CDR3 sequence (DNA): TGTGCCAGCAGCGTAGGCATCGGGGGAGGGCTTACCGAGCAGTACTTC. Amino acid sequence: CASSVGIGGGLTEQYF.

This chain links TRBV4-2 with TRBJ2-7; 8 bases map to TRBD1. This CDR3 spans 16 amino acids. Trimming cost V 1 base and J 1 base; bases outside gene matches: 6. Germline V gene lookup returns CDR1 LGHNA and CDR2 YNFKEQ. CDR3 protein: CASSQALRQGSYEQYF. CDR3 coding DNA: TGTGCCAGCAGCCAAGCTCTCCGACAGGGGTCCTACGAGCAGTACTTC.

As regards this clone: At one boundary the junction diverges from the germline segment, which might be a read error. This chain joins TRBV6-1 and TRBJ1-1; 8 bases line up with TRBD1. Germline V gene sequence: CDR1 MNHNS, CDR2 SASEGT. CDR3 length: 14 residues. CDR3 protein: CVSNIDRGNTEAFF. In DNA, the CDR3 is TGTGTCAGCAATATAGACAGGGGAAACACTGAAGCTTTCTTT.

This chain uses TRBV18 with TRBJ2-5; 8 bases align to TRBD1. Unmatched junction bases numbered 14, after V lost 3 bases and J lost 11 bases. The germline CDR1 and CDR2 sequences are KGHSH and LQKENI. The CDR3 is 15 amino acids. CDR3 DNA: TGTGCCAGCTCACCCAACGGACAGGGTTCGGGGGAGCAGTACTTC. Its protein is CASSPNGQGSGEQYF.

The count of this clone is one. The chain carries TRBV6-1 and TRBJ1-1; 9 bases match TRBD1. Germline V CDR1 and CDR2: MNHNS, SASEGT. This CDR3 contains 14 residues. The ends lost 0 bases at V and 5 bases at J; junction bases unmatched: 1. CDR3 sequence (DNA): TGTGCCAGCAGTGAAGCTGGACAGGGGACTGAAGCTTTCTTT. Translating it yields CASSEAGQGTEAFF.

This chain links TRBV6-5 with TRBJ1-1, with D uncertain. The germline gives CDR1 MNHEY, CDR2 SVGAGI. The CDR3 runs to 10 residues. V dropped 4 bases and J dropped 5 bases, with 2 bases sitting between them. The CDR3 DNA reads as TGTGCCAGCAGTTTAACTGAAGCTTTCTTT. Its protein is CASSLTEAFF.

V and J are TRBV7-6 and TRBJ2-7, with 10 bases fitting TRBD2. J was trimmed by 6 bases and V by 1 base; bases with no gene match: 9. Germline assignment: CDR1 SGHVS and CDR2 FNYEAQ. There are 16 residues in the CDR3. The CDR3 region is CASSLEASGSFVEQYF. The CDR3 nucleotides are TGTGCCAGCAGCTTAGAAGCTAGCGGGAGTTTTGTCGAGCAGTACTTC.

V gene TRBV4-1 combines with J gene TRBJ1-1; D gene unclear. The ends were cut back, 0 bases at V and 8 bases at J, with 10 bases in the middle. The germline V gene encodes CDR1 MGHRA and CDR2 YSYEKL. The CDR3 consists of 13 residues. As DNA, the CDR3 is TGCGCCAGCAGCCAAGATTTGGGCAGGGAAGCTTTCTTT. Translated: CASSQDLGREAFF.

The genes are TRBV29-1 and TRBJ1-5, with D uncertain. Germline lookup yields CDR1 SQVTM and CDR2 ANQGSEA. The CDR3 runs to 14 residues. The germline V and J ends were trimmed by 7 bases and 0 bases, with 13 bases remaining between them. CDR3 amino acids: CSAVTSNSNQPQHF. The CDR3 DNA reads as TGCAGCGCCGTGACATCTAATAGCAATCAGCCCCAGCATTTT. Drawing the rest from reference TRBV29-1 and TRBJ1-5, the complete variable domain is SAVISQKPSRDICQRGTSLTIQCQVDSQVTMMFWYRQQPGQSLTLIATANQGSEATYESGFVIDKFPISRPNLTFSTLTVSNMSPEDSSIYLCSAVTSNSNQPQHFGDGTRLSIL.

The CDR3 nucleotides are TGTGCCAGCAGTGACCCAACAGTTCAGAGCACTGAAGCTTTCTTT. Its translation: CASSDPTVQSTEAFF. The chain is built from TRBV6-1 and TRBJ1-1, with D unclear. Deletions cut 3 bases from V and 4 bases from J, with 15 bases between. The CDR3 spans 15 residues. Germline CDR1 is MNHNS and CDR2 is SASEGT.

This sequence joins TRBV27 and TRBJ1-5; D uncertain. This CDR3 is built from 13 residues. V was shortened by 3 bases and J by 7 bases, with 10 bases between the two germline ends. Germline V gene data show CDR1 as MNHEY and CDR2 as SMNVEV (reference sequence). CDR3 protein: CASSLRAKQPQHF. The CDR3 nucleotides read TGTGCCAGCAGTTTGAGGGCTAAGCAGCCCCAGCATTTT.